The 14 T cell receptor beta chains below come from one sample, sequenced in a study of blood T cell repertoires in COVID-19. Profiling relied on immunoSEQ multiplex PCR, and the TCRdb table lists in-frame clones only, not all of them. The data show around 180,000 clones, with under 85% seen just once and approximately 12% held by the top ten. Sequencing was performed on PBMCs or T cells enriched from blood (not recorded which). The receptors originated from a man aged 45 to 65 who had recovered from COVID-19.

This chain links TRBV27 with TRBJ1-5; D is possibly TRBD1 (6 bases). The germline gives CDR1 MNHEY, CDR2 SMNVEV (reference sequence). The CDR3 spans 15 residues. Deletions cut 2 bases from V and 6 bases from J, with 14 bases between. CDR3: CASSLQWQGLQPQHF. CDR3 coding DNA: TGTGCCAGCAGTTTACAGTGGCAGGGGCTTCAGCCCCAGCATTTT.

The chain uses TRBV7-9 and TRBJ2-7; the D is unclear. Germline CDR1 reads SEHNR; CDR2 reads FQNEAQ (reference sequence). CDR3 size: 12 residues. Trimming removed 1 base from V and 9 bases from J, with 10 bases in between. In DNA, the CDR3 is TGTGCCAGCAGCTTAGTTGCGCAAGTGCAGTACTTC. Encoded protein: CASSLVAQVQYF.

The rearrangement joins TRBV5-1 to TRBJ1-3; possible D gene TRBD1, 5 bases. CDR3 length: 14 amino acids. Germline CDR1 SGHRS, CDR2 YFSETQ. V lost 6 bases to trimming and J lost 0 bases, with 10 bases between them. The CDR3 region has the DNA TGCGCCAGCACCTCAGGGAACTCTGGAAACACCATATATTTT. This sequence encodes CASTSGNSGNTIYF.

The chain has TRBV19 and TRBJ1-5; unclear D gene. The germline V gene encodes CDR1 LNHDA and CDR2 SQIVND (reference sequence). The germline V and J ends were trimmed by 5 bases and 5 bases, with 19 bases remaining between them. The CDR3 covers 16 residues. The CDR3: CASSPKQRGVDQPQHF. CDR3 DNA sequence: TGTGCCAGTAGTCCCAAGCAGCGGGGTGTTGATCAGCCCCAGCATTTT.

DNA for the CDR3: TGTGCCAGCAGCTCACGGGGGGGGTCAGTGGGCACCGGGGAGCTGTTTTTT. This sequence encodes CASSSRGGSVGTGELFF. This chain links TRBV7-2 with TRBJ2-2, with 8 bases fitting TRBD2. Germline CDR1 is SGHTA and CDR2 is FQGNSA. There are 17 residues in the CDR3. With V trimmed by 4 bases and J by 4 bases, 11 bases remained unmatched.

The chain links TRBV5-4 to TRBJ2-3; 8 nucleotides line up with TRBD1. This CDR3 contains 15 residues. Germline V gene lookup returns CDR1 SGHNT and CDR2 YYREEE (reference sequence). Trimming removed 0 bases from V and 6 bases from J; junction bases left unmatched: 6. CDR3 DNA: TGTGCCAGCAGCTTGGCATCAACAGGGGGGGATACGCAGTATTTT. Translating gives CASSLASTGGDTQYF.

This clone showed up just once. The chain employs TRBV10-3 and TRBJ1-2, with 8 bases identical to TRBD1. With V trimmed by 0 bases and J by 6 bases, 12 bases remained unmatched. Germline loops: CDR1 ENHRY, CDR2 SYGVKD. The CDR3 is 17 amino acids. The DNA for the CDR3 is TGTGCCATCAGTGAGTCCGGGAAGCAGGGGGCAGGGAATGGCTACACCTTC. Translation: CAISESGKQGAGNGYTF.

This chain uses TRBV6-2 or TRBV6-3 with TRBJ2-1, with 8 bases identical to TRBD2. In germline, CDR1 is MNHEY, CDR2 SVGEGT. This CDR3 contains 19 residues. Germline trimming cut 0 bases from V and 3 bases from J; bases unmatched to any gene: 13. CDR3 protein: CASSYSFKRGPTHYNEQFF. CDR3 bases: TGTGCCAGCAGTTACTCGTTCAAGCGGGGGCCCACCCACTACAATGAGCAGTTCTTC.

The chain combines TRBV5-6 with TRBJ2-3, with 7 nucleotides matching TRBD2. Germline V gene data show CDR1 as SGHDT and CDR2 as YYEEEE. V lost 3 bases, J lost 0 bases, and 10 bases stayed unmatched. This CDR3 spans 17 amino acids. CDR3 loop: CASSSRRLAQSTDTQYF. In DNA form, the CDR3 reads TGTGCCAGCAGCTCACGGAGACTAGCCCAGAGCACAGATACGCAGTATTTT.

This clone was counted at least ten times. V usage is TRBV10-2 and J usage is TRBJ1-6; a weak D match, TRBD1 (5 bases). The CDR3 contains 14 residues. Germline CDR1 WSHSY, CDR2 SAAADI. Trimming took off 8 bases at V and 10 bases at J, with 18 bases between the two ends. CDR3 DNA: TGCGCCAGCTTTACCGGGGGGGTAGGATCACCCCTCCACTTT. The encoded protein is CASFTGGVGSPLHF.

This clone was seen repeatedly, ten times or more. The V and J genes are TRBV11-2 and TRBJ2-7; D is uncertain. The CDR3 has 15 residues. Germline V CDR1 and CDR2: SGHAT, FQNNGV. Trimming cost V 1 base and J 2 bases, with 12 bases left between them. The CDR3 coding sequence is TGTGCCAGCAGCTTAGTTCACGGCGGAACCTACGAGCAGTACTTC. It yields the protein CASSLVHGGTYEQYF.

This chain joins TRBV2 and TRBJ1-4, with 7 positions matching TRBD1. V shed 5 bases, J shed 8 bases, and the junction held 8 bases outside the gene matches. Germline-derived CDR1 and CDR2 are SNHLY and FYNNEI. The CDR3 has 14 residues. DNA for the CDR3: TGTGCCAGCAGTCAGGACAGGCCTGCAGAAAAACTGTTTTTT. Translation: CASSQDRPAEKLFF.

This clone came up many times. The chain couples TRBV19 to TRBJ1-1; 9 nucleotides line up with TRBD1. V shed 9 bases, J shed 2 bases, and the junction held 4 bases outside the gene matches. This CDR3 has 13 amino acids. The germline V gene encodes CDR1 LNHDA and CDR2 SQIVND (reference sequence). CDR3 in amino acids: CASGTGLNTEAFF. The CDR3 DNA reads as TGTGCCAGCGGGACAGGGCTTAACACTGAAGCTTTCTTT.

The V and J genes are TRBV6-5 and TRBJ1-4; no reliable D call. This CDR3 region has 14 residues. Trimming pared 6 bases from V and 7 bases from J, leaving 15 bases between. In germline, CDR1 is MNHEY, CDR2 SVGAGI. The CDR3 region is CASSPRERREKLFF. The CDR3 nucleotides read TGTGCCAGCAGCCCGAGGGAAAGGCGTGAAAAACTGTTTTTT.